This TCR beta chain derives from a study of glioma-infiltrating T cells. Study-wide findings and caveats: Tissue-blood divergence was below expectation in non-neoplastic patients, above in gliomas.

V was shortened by 5 bases and J by 4 bases, with 17 bases between the two germline ends. The CDR3 loop spans 15 amino acids. Germline CDR1 and CDR2: MNHEY and SVGEGT. Regarding this clonotype: The antigen is unknown.

Amplification of TCR alpha and beta CDR3 regions from RNA used iRepertoire nested multiplex PCR. One-step reverse transcription and amplification started from around 100-400 ng of tissue mRNA or PBMC total RNA. Via MiXCR, TCRdb re-called the multiplex PCR reads, giving one row per CDR3 protein. In the table there are some 130,000 distinct CDR3 sequences, under 30% of which are singletons. Material: glioma tissue, nonneoplastic brain tissue, or PBMCs (not recorded which). The TCR comes from a human donor with low-grade glioma or glioblastoma, undergoing nonglioma brain surgery, or in good health (not recorded which). This sequence joins TRBV6-2 or TRBV6-3 and TRBJ1-1; tentatively, D is TRBD1 (6 bases). CDR3 coding DNA: TGTGCCAGCAGTCCCGGGGGGACAATGAGCACTGAAGCTTTCTTT. Translation: CASSPGGTMSTEAFF.